Each of the 26 T cell receptor beta chains below was sequenced from the same sample in a study of blood T cells in healthy people across ages. A J-beta primer mix and a sample-barcoded 5' primer were used in a second PCR of roughly 6 to 11 cycles. TCRdb passed the 5' RACE reads through MiXCR, listing each CDR3 protein once. The table includes 1.5 million to 1.8 million distinct CDR3 sequences, 42% detected once. Material for sequencing was blood. All receptors come from a young woman in good health.

This clonotype was picked up a small number of times. V gene TRBV9 combines with J gene TRBJ1-4, with a weak D call TRBD1 (6 bases). From germline, CDR1 is SGDLS and CDR2 YYNGEE. Trimming left V 0 bases short and J 0 bases short, with 6 bases between. The CDR3 is 15 residues long. CDR3 in amino acids: CASSVDRATNEKLFF. As DNA, the CDR3 is TGTGCCAGCAGCGTAGACAGGGCAACTAATGAAAAACTGTTTTTT.

Note on this clonotype: Since a much larger clone is just one base distant, this may be a read error. The chain links TRBV28 to TRBJ1-2; D may be TRBD1 (6 bases). Trimming cost V 6 bases and J 5 bases, with 25 bases left between them. The CDR3 runs to 17 residues. Per the germline V gene, CDR1 is MDHEN and CDR2 is SYDVKM. DNA for the CDR3: TGTGCCAGCAGCTTGAGGGGAGGGGGGGCGCGTAGTTATGGCTACACCTTC. It codes for CASSLRGGGARSYGYTF.

This rearrangement joins TRBV27 to TRBJ1-2, with a tentative D call TRBD1 (5 bases). The V gene lost 1 base and the J gene lost 5 bases, with 8 bases spanning the gap. The CDR3 covers 13 residues. The germline V gene has CDR1 MNHEY and CDR2 SMNVEV (reference sequence). Here the CDR3 DNA reads TGTGCCAGCAGTTTATTACCAGGGTATGGCTACACCTTC. It is translated as CASSLLPGYGYTF.

This clonotype turned up a few times. This chain joins TRBV4-3 and TRBJ1-2, with TRBD1 as a possible D gene (5 bases). Germline CDR1 is LGHNA and CDR2 is YSLEER. The V end was cut by 0 bases, the J end by 4 bases, with 21 bases between. This CDR3 contains 18 residues. The CDR3 region is CASSQEDFWGVNLYGYTF. The DNA for the CDR3 is TGCGCCAGCAGCCAAGAAGATTTTTGGGGGGTAAACCTCTATGGCTACACCTTC.

The V gene is TRBV12-5, the J gene TRBJ2-1; D is perhaps TRBD2 (5 bases). V lost 4 bases, J lost 4 bases, and 14 bases lay in between. The CDR3 spans 15 residues. CDR1 is LGHNT, CDR2 FRNRAP, per germline. The CDR3 loop is CASGSQGLAYNEQFF. The CDR3 DNA follows: TGTGCTAGTGGTTCCCAAGGGCTAGCTTACAATGAGCAGTTCTTC.

In this sample, this clonotype turned up a few times. The chain has TRBV7-2 and TRBJ1-1; D is possibly TRBD1 (6 bases). Germline CDR1 SGHTA, CDR2 FQGNSA. Trimming removed 1 base at V and 3 bases at J, with 12 bases between. CDR3 length equals 15 residues. The DNA for the CDR3 is TGTGCCAGCAGCTTAGACAGGGTAGGGGACACTGAAGCTTTCTTT. Its translation is CASSLDRVGDTEAFF.

The chain couples TRBV7-2 to TRBJ1-1; maybe TRBD1 (5 bases). Germline loops: CDR1 SGHTA, CDR2 FQGNSA. The CDR3 covers 14 residues. The V gene lost 5 bases and the J gene lost 3 bases, with 13 bases spanning the gap. The CDR3 coding sequence is TGTGCCAGCAGCCCCCAGGGCCCCTACACTGAAGCTTTCTTT. Amino acids: CASSPQGPYTEAFF.

This clonotype was recorded a few times. This chain connects TRBV4-2 to TRBJ2-3; D may be TRBD1 (6 bases). Germline CDR1 and CDR2: LGHNA and YNFKEQ. CDR3 length equals 14 residues. The V gene lost 4 bases and the J gene lost 2 bases, with 10 bases spanning the gap. The CDR3 sequence is CASSPGALTDTQYF. CDR3 sequence (DNA): TGTGCCAGCAGCCCAGGGGCCCTCACAGATACGCAGTATTTT.

J is TRBJ2-7 and V is TRBV6-2 or TRBV6-3; no clear D. Germline lookup yields CDR1 MNHEY and CDR2 SVGEGT. The CDR3 is 15 amino acids. Trimming removed 3 bases from V and 3 bases from J, with 15 bases in between. CDR3 sequence reads: CASSYTSAAGYEQYF. CDR3 coding DNA: TGTGCCAGCAGTTATACCTCCGCAGCAGGCTACGAGCAGTACTTC.

This clonotype was observed a few times. This rearrangement joins TRBV6-2 or TRBV6-3 to TRBJ1-2, with D maybe TRBD1 (6 bases). The V end lost 2 bases, the J end lost 0 bases, and 13 bases lay between the germline ends. Germline CDR1 is MNHEY and CDR2 is SVGEGT. There are 16 residues in the CDR3. CDR3 loop: CASSYARTASNYGYTF. The DNA of the CDR3 is TGTGCCAGCAGTTACGCCAGGACAGCTTCTAACTATGGCTACACCTTC.

This chain connects TRBV20-1 to TRBJ1-2; a weak D match, TRBD1 (5 bases). The CDR3 is made up of 16 amino acids. V was clipped by 5 bases and J by 3 bases, with 22 bases between them. Germline V gives CDR1 DFQATT, CDR2 SNEGSKA (reference sequence). CDR3 residues: CSAHLRGGNSYYGYTF. The CDR3 DNA reads as TGCAGTGCTCACCTTAGGGGAGGGAATTCTTACTATGGCTACACCTTC.

In this sample, this clonotype turned up once. The gene calls are TRBV20-1 and TRBJ2-7; D assignment may be TRBD1 or TRBD2 (6 bases each). CDR3 length: 13 residues. Germline CDR1 and CDR2: DFQATT and SNEGSKA (reference sequence). The V gene lost 2 bases and the J gene lost 4 bases, with 12 bases spanning the gap. The CDR3 loop reads CSARRGLVYEQYF. CDR3 DNA: TGCAGTGCTAGACGGGGGCTCGTTTACGAGCAGTACTTC.

The CDR3 region has the DNA TGTGCCTGGACCGAGGGGGGCAATCAGCCCCAGCATTTT. Encoded protein: CAWTEGGNQPQHF. The J gene is TRBJ1-5, the V gene TRBV30, with D possibly being TRBD1 (6 bases). Germline-derived CDR1 and CDR2 are GTSNPN and SVGIG (reference sequence). V lost 4 bases and J 2 bases, leaving 9 bases between the germline ends. This CDR3 spans 13 amino acids.

For this clonotype: The junction departs from germline at one end; a sequencing error may be responsible. The chain has TRBV27 and TRBJ2-1, with 11 nucleotides matching TRBD2. CDR3 length: 15 amino acids. Germline CDR1 MNHEY, CDR2 SMNVEV (reference sequence). The CDR3 region is CASSWGLAVYIEQFF. CDR3 nucleotides: TGTGCCAGCAGTTGGGGACTAGCGGTCTACATTGAGCAGTTCTTC.

This clonotype was seen only a few times. V gene TRBV7-9 combines with J gene TRBJ2-3; 9 bases fit TRBD1. The CDR3 consists of 15 residues. CDR1 is SEHNR, CDR2 FQNEAQ, per germline (reference sequence). With V trimmed by 5 bases and J by 8 bases, 11 bases remained unmatched. Here the CDR3 reads CASSVSGQGIFTQYF. CDR3 sequence (DNA): TGTGCCAGCAGCGTTTCGGGACAGGGAATCTTTACGCAGTATTTT.

V and J are TRBV28 and TRBJ1-5; D gene ambiguous. CDR1 and CDR2 (germline): MDHEN, SYDVKM. The CDR3 runs to 11 residues. The germline V and J ends were trimmed by 3 bases and 6 bases, with 3 bases remaining between them. CDR3: CASSFAQPQHF. The CDR3 DNA reads TGTGCCAGCAGTTTTGCTCAGCCCCAGCATTTT.

This clonotype was counted a single time. This chain links TRBV3-1 with TRBJ1-5, with D unresolved. Germline V gene lookup returns CDR1 LGHDT and CDR2 YNNKEL (reference sequence). V was clipped by 3 bases and J by 7 bases, with 10 bases between them. CDR3 length: 13 amino acids. The CDR3 bases are TGTGCCAGCAGCCATGGGGTTAGACAGCCCCAGCATTTT. Amino acid sequence: CASSHGVRQPQHF.

The sample holds a few counts of this clonotype. The chain combines TRBV27 with TRBJ2-1, with D hard to call. Trimming removed 0 bases from V and 13 bases from J, with 13 bases in between. The CDR3 runs 13 residues. Germline V lookup: CDR1 MNHEY, CDR2 SMNVEV (reference sequence). CDR3 sequence reads: CASSLSKGYQQFF. In nucleotides, the CDR3 is TGTGCCAGCAGTTTATCGAAGGGCTACCAACAGTTCTTC.

The chain links TRBV20-1 to TRBJ2-3, with 8 nucleotides matching TRBD2. The CDR3 runs 16 residues. Looked up from germline, CDR1 is DFQATT and CDR2 is SNEGSKA (reference sequence). The V segment lost 3 bases and the J segment 0 bases; nucleotides outside the gene matches: 8. CDR3 in amino acids: CSASAPGRGSTDTQYF. As DNA, the CDR3 is TGCAGTGCTAGTGCCCCCGGGAGGGGGAGCACAGATACGCAGTATTTT.

The chain is built from TRBV20-1 and TRBJ1-6; TRBD1 aligns across 7 bases. The trim removed 2 bases at V and 6 bases at J, leaving 10 bases unmatched. The CDR3 sequence is 16 residues long. Germline V gives CDR1 DFQATT, CDR2 SNEGSKA (reference sequence). Here the CDR3 DNA reads TGCAGTGCTAGAATGAACAGGGGTTCGGGTAATTCACCCCTCCACTTT. Translating gives CSARMNRGSGNSPLHF.

This clonotype was seen a few times. The chain employs TRBV2 and TRBJ2-1; D gene unclear. The length of the CDR3 is 15 residues. The germline V and J ends were trimmed by 6 bases and 0 bases, with 12 bases remaining between them. The germline CDR1 and CDR2 sequences are SNHLY and FYNNEI. CDR3 sequence: CASSADTSSYNEQFF. In nucleotides, the CDR3 is TGTGCCAGCAGCGCCGACACCAGCTCCTACAATGAGCAGTTCTTC.

CDR3 sequence: CASGLGSKNEQYF. The CDR3 DNA reads TGTGCTAGTGGTTTGGGTTCTAAGAATGAGCAGTACTTC. The chain is built from TRBV12-5 and TRBJ2-7; the D is unclear. The V gene lost 1 base and the J gene lost 7 bases, with 11 bases spanning the gap. From germline, CDR1 is LGHNT and CDR2 FRNRAP. The CDR3 length is 13 residues.

The chain couples TRBV25-1 to TRBJ1-6; TRBD1 aligns across 7 bases. This CDR3 has 15 residues. CDR1 is MGHDK, CDR2 SYGVNS, per germline. J was trimmed by 9 bases and V by 0 bases; bases with no gene match: 5. The CDR3 protein is CASSEYRQGGSPLHF. CDR3 nucleotide sequence: TGTGCCAGCAGTGAATACAGACAGGGTGGTTCACCCCTCCACTTT.

This clonotype has just one count. This chain links TRBV23-1 with TRBJ1-5; D ambiguous. TRBV23-1 is an open reading frame, and its role is uncertain. The CDR3 is 19 residues long. V lost 4 bases, J lost 2 bases, and 24 bases lay in between. The CDR3 loop reads CASSPLRALRPFRNQPQHF. The CDR3 bases are TGCGCCAGCAGTCCTCTTAGGGCCTTACGGCCGTTTCGCAATCAGCCCCAGCATTTT.

With respect to this clonotype: Just one base apart from a much larger clone, this may be a read error. The J gene is TRBJ2-3, the V gene TRBV4-3; a weak D match, TRBD2 (5 bases). Germline CDR1 and CDR2: LGHNA and YSLEER. The CDR3 contains 16 residues. Between the trimmed V and J ends, which lost 5 bases and 0 bases, there was a span of 15 bases. The CDR3 nucleotides are TGCGCCAGCAGCTTTAGGACTGGCGGTAGCACAGATACGCAGTATTTT. This translates into CASSFRTGGSTDTQYF.

This clonotype has more than one count but fewer than ten. J is TRBJ1-5 and V is TRBV4-1; the D gene is possibly TRBD1 (5 bases). The V gene lost 3 bases and the J gene lost 3 bases, with 12 bases spanning the gap. The germline V gene has CDR1 MGHRA and CDR2 YSYEKL. This CDR3 region has 15 residues. DNA of the CDR3: TGCGCCAGCAGCCAGGTCGACAGCCTCAATCAGCCCCAGCATTTT. Its translation is CASSQVDSLNQPQHF.